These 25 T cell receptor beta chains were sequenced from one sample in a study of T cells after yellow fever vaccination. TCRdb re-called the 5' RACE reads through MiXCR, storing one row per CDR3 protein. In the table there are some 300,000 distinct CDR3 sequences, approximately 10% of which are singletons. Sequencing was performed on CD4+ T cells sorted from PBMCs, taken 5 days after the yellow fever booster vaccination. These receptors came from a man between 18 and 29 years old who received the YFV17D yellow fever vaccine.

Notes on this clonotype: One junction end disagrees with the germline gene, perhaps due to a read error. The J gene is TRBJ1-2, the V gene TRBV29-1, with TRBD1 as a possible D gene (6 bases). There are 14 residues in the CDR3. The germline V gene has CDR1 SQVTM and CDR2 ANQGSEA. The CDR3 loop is CSAEQGLPSYGYTF. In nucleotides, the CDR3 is TGCAGCGCTGAACAGGGCCTCCCCTCCTATGGCTACACCTTC. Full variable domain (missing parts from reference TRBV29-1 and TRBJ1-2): SAVISQKPSRDICQRGTSLTIQCQVDSQVTMMFWYRQQPGQSLTLIATANQGSEATYESGFVIDKFPISRPNLTFSTLTVSNMSPEDSSIYLCSAEQGLPSYGYTFGSGTRLTVV.

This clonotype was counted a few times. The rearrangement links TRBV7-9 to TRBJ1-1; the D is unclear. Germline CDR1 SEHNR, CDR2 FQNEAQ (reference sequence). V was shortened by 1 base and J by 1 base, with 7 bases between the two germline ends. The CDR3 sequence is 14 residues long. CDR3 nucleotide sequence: TGTGCCAGCAGCTTAGGACACACGAACACTGAAGCTTTCTTT. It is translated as CASSLGHTNTEAFF.

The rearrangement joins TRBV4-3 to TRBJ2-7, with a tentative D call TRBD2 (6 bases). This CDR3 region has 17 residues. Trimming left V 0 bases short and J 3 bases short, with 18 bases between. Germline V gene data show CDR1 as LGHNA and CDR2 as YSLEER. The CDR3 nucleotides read TGCGCCAGCAGCCAAGATAGCGGAGGGGTCACTCTCTACGAGCAGTACTTC. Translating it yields CASSQDSGGVTLYEQYF.

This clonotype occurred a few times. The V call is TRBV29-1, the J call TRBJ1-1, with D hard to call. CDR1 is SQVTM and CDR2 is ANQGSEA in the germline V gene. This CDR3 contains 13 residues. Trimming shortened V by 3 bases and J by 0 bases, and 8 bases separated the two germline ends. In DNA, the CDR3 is TGCAGCGTTGATCAACAGATGAACACTGAAGCTTTCTTT. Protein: CSVDQQMNTEAFF.

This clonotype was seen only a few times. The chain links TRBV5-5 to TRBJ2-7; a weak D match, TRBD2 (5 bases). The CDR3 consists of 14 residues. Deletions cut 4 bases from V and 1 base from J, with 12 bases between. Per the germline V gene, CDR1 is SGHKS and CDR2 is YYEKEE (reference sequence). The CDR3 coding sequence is TGTGCCAGCAGCCGGAGGACGGAGTCCTACGAGCAGTACTTC. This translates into CASSRRTESYEQYF. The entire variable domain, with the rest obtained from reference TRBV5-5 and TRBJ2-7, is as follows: DAGVTQSPTHLIKTRGQQVTLRCSPISGHKSVSWYQQVLGQGPQFIFQYYEKEERGRGNFPDRFSARQFPNYSSELNVNALLLGDSALYLCASSRRTESYEQYFGPGTRLTVT.

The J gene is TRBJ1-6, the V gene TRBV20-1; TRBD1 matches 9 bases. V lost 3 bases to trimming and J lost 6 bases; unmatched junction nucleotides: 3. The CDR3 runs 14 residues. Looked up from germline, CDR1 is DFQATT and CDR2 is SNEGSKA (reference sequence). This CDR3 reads CSARGQGGNSPLHF. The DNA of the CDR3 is TGCAGTGCTAGGGGACAGGGTGGTAATTCACCCCTCCACTTT.

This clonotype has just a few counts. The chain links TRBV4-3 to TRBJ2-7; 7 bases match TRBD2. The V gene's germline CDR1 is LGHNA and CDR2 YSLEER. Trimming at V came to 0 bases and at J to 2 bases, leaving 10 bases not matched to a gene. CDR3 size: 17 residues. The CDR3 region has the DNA TGCGCCAGCAGCCAAGACCGGCTAGCGGATGTTCCCTACGAGCAGTACTTC. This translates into CASSQDRLADVPYEQYF.

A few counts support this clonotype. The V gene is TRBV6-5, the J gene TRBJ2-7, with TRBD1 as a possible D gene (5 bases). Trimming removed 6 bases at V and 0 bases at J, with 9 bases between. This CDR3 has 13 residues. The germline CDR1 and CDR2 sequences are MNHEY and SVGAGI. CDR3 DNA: TGTGCCAGCAGACAGGCGAGCTCCTACGAGCAGTACGTC. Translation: CASRQASSYEQYV.

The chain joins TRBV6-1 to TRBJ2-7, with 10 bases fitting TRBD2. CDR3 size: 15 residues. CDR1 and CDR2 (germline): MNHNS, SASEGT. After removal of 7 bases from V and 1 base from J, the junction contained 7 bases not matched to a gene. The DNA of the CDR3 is TGTGCCAGCACCCCCGGGACTAGCGAATCCTACGAGCAGTACGTC. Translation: CASTPGTSESYEQYV.

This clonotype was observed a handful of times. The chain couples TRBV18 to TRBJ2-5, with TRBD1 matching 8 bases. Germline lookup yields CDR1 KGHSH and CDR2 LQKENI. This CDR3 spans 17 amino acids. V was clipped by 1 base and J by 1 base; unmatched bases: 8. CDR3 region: CASSPLTGGDLQETQYF. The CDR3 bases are TGTGCCAGCTCACCACTCACAGGGGGTGATCTCCAAGAGACCCAGTACTTC.

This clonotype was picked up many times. CDR3: CASSPTGVAFF. Written as DNA, the CDR3 is TGTGCCAGCAGTCCAACTGGGGTCGCTTTCTTT. V and J are TRBV2 and TRBJ1-1; D unclear. Germline assignment: CDR1 SNHLY and CDR2 FYNNEI. CDR3 size: 11 residues. V lost 5 bases, J lost 11 bases, and 12 bases lay in between.

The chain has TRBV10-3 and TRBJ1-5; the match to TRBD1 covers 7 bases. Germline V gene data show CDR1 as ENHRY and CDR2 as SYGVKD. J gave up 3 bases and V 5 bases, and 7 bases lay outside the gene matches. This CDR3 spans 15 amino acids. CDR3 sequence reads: CAISQGGTVNQPQHF. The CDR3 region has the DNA TGTGCCATCAGTCAAGGAGGGACAGTCAATCAGCCCCAGCATTTT.

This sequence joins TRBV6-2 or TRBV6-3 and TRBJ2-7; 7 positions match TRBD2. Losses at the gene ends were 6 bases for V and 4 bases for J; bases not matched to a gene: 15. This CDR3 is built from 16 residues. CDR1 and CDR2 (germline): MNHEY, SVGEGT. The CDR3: CASSPPPAGTIYEQYF. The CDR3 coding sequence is TGTGCCAGCAGCCCTCCCCCAGCGGGGACTATTTACGAGCAGTACTTC.

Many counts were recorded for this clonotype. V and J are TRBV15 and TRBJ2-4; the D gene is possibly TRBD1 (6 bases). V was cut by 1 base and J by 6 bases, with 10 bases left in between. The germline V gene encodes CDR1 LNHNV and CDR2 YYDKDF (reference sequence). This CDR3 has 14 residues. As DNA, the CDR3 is TGTGCCACCAGCAGAGTTAAGGACAGAAACATTCAGTACTTC. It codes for CATSRVKDRNIQYF.

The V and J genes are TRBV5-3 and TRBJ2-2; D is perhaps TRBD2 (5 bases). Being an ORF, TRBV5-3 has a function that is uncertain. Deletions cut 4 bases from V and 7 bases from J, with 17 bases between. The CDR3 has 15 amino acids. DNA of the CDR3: TGTGCCAGAAGCCCCAGCAGTCGGGGTAACGGGGAGCTGTTTTTT. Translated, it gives CARSPSSRGNGELFF.

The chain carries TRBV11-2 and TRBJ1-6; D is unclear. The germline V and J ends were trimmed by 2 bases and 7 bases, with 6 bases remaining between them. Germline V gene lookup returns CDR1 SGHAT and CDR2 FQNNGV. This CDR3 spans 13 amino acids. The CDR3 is CASSLSWNSPLHF. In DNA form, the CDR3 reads TGTGCCAGCAGCTTAAGTTGGAATTCACCCCTCCACTTT.

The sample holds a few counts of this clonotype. CDR3 DNA: TGCGCCAGCAGCCAAGAAATAGTTGGGACAGGCGGGATTGAGGAAAAACTGTTTTTT. Translated: CASSQEIVGTGGIEEKLFF. This chain uses TRBV4-3 with TRBJ1-4, with 8 bases that match TRBD1. From germline, CDR1 is LGHNA and CDR2 YSLEER. Trimming at V came to 0 bases and at J to 8 bases, leaving 17 bases not matched to a gene. The CDR3 contains 19 residues.

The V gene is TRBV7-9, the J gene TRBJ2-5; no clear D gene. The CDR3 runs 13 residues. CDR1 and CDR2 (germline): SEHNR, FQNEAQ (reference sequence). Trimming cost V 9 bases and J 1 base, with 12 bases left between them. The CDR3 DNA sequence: TGTGCCAGTTGGTTGTGGGTCCAAGAGACCCAGTACTTC. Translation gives CASWLWVQETQYF. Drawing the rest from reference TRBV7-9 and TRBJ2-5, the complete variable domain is DTGVSQNPRHKITKRGQNVTFRCDPISEHNRLYWYRQTLGQGPEFLTYFQNEAQLEKSRLLSDRFSAERPKGSFSTLEIQRTEQGDSAMYLCASWLWVQETQYFGPGTRLLVL.

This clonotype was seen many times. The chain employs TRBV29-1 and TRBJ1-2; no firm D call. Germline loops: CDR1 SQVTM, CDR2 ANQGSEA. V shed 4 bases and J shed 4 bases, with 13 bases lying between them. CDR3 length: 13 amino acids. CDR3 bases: TGCAGCGTTGGAGAGGGAATGGGCTATGGCTACACCTTC. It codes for CSVGEGMGYGYTF. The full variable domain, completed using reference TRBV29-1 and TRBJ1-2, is SAVISQKPSRDICQRGTSLTIQCQVDSQVTMMFWYRQQPGQSLTLIATANQGSEATYESGFVIDKFPISRPNLTFSTLTVSNMSPEDSSIYLCSVGEGMGYGYTFGSGTRLTVV.

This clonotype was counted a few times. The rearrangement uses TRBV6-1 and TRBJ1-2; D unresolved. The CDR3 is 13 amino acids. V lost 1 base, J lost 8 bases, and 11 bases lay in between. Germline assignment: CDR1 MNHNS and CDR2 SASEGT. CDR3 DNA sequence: TGTGCCAGCAGTGAAGGCCTCGCGGCGGGCTACACCTTC. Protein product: CASSEGLAAGYTF.

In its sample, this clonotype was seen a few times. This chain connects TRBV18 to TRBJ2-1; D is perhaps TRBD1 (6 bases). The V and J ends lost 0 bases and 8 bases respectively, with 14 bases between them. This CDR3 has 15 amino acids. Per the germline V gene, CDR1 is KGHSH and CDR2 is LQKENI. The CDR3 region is CASSPPNRAVHEQFF. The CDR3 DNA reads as TGTGCCAGCTCACCACCGAACAGGGCTGTCCATGAGCAGTTCTTC.

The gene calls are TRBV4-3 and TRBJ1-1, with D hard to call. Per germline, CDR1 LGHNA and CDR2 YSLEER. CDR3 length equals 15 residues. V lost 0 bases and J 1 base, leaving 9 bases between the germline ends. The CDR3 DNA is TGCGCCAGCAGCCAAGATCCCTATCAGAACACTGAAGCTTTCTTT. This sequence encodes CASSQDPYQNTEAFF.

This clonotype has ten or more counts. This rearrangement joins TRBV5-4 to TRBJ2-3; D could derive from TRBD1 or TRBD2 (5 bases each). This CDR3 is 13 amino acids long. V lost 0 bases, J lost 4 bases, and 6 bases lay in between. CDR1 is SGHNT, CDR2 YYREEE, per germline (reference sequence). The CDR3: CASSLVGPDTQYF. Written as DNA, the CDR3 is TGTGCCAGCAGCTTGGTGGGACCAGATACGCAGTATTTT.

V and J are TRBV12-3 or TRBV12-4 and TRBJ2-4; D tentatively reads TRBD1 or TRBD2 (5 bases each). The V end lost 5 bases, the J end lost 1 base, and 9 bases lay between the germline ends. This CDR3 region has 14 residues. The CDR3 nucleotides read TGTGCCAGCAGTATCAGGGAGGCCAAAAACATTCAGTACTTC. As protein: CASSIREAKNIQYF.

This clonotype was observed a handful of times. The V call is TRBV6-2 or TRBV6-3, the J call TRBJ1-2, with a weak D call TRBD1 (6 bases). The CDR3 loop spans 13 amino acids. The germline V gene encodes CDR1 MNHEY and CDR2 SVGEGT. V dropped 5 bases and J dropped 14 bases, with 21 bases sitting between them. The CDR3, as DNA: TGTGCCAGCAGTCCGCGGGACACCGGAGGCCAAACCTTC. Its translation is CASSPRDTGGQTF.